The clone carrying this T cell receptor (beta chain) was seen more than once but under ten times. Its target is unknown. Via MiXCR, TCRdb re-called the 5' RACE reads, giving one row per CDR3 protein. The repertoire holds about 240,000 distinct CDR3 sequences, with about 7% as singletons. The source of the sample is a study of T cells after yellow fever vaccination. Overall study findings and caveats: Booster samples showed a return of most primary-vaccination clones (about 96% CD4, approximately 88% CD8).

The CDR3 spans 14 residues. Germline loops: CDR1 SGHNT, CDR2 YYREEE (reference sequence). V is TRBV5-4 and J is TRBJ2-3; 11 bases fit TRBD2. This TCR was sampled from a man aged 25 to 40 who received the YFV17D yellow fever vaccine. Source: CD4+ T cells sorted from PBMCs, taken 15 days after the yellow fever booster vaccination. The CDR3 here is CASRVAGGPDTQYF. DNA of the CDR3: TGTGCGTCTCGGGTAGCGGGAGGGCCAGATACGCAGTATTTT.